Given below is one TCR beta chain in context. Antigen specificity is unknown. This specimen comes from a study of cytomegalovirus exposure and HLA in healthy donors. General study findings and limits: Donors belonging to an Asian-associated ancestry cluster reportedly showed fewer N-insertions in productive TCRs than the approximately 690-donor mean, according to what a later analysis found. In a later analysis, the majority of CMV-associated beta chains seemingly showed HLA restriction.

V was clipped by 4 bases and J by 0 bases, with 9 bases between them. The V gene's germline CDR1 is SGHVS and CDR2 FNYEAQ. CDR3 length: 14 residues. PCR was performed using 60 Vbeta and 13 Jbeta primers. Here immunoSEQ multiplex PCR was the method, and the copy in TCRdb shows in-frame clones only, minus some. The listing records more than 85,000 clones. This chain connects TRBV7-6 to TRBJ1-1, with D unresolved. The receptor's source is a girl under 18 in good health and CMV-seropositive. Sequencing used PBMCs. The CDR3 sequence: CASSSAALNTEAFF. Here the CDR3 DNA reads TGTGCCAGCAGCTCAGCAGCATTGAACACTGAAGCTTTCTTT.